The entry that follows covers one TCR beta chain sequence. The target antigen is unknown. This CDR3 has 13 residues. Germline CDR1 SGHTA, CDR2 FQGNSA. Trimming cost V 0 bases and J 5 bases, with 6 bases left between them. This sample is drawn from a study of type 1 regulatory T cells. General study results and limits: Compared with non-Tr1 cells, Tr1 cells showed a narrower TCR repertoire.

TCRdb independently ran MiXCR on the reads; one entry per CDR3 protein. The table shows some 71,000 distinct CDR3 sequences, with around 21% occurring only once. The rearrangement links TRBV7-2 to TRBJ2-3, with unresolved D. The sequenced sample was cultured type 1 regulatory T (Tr1) cells, either the whole culture or a sorted fraction (not recorded which). The clonotype originates from a human donor in good health. CDR3 in amino acids: CASSLAQEDTQYF. CDR3 bases: TGTGCCAGCAGCTTAGCGCAGGAAGATACGCAGTATTTT.